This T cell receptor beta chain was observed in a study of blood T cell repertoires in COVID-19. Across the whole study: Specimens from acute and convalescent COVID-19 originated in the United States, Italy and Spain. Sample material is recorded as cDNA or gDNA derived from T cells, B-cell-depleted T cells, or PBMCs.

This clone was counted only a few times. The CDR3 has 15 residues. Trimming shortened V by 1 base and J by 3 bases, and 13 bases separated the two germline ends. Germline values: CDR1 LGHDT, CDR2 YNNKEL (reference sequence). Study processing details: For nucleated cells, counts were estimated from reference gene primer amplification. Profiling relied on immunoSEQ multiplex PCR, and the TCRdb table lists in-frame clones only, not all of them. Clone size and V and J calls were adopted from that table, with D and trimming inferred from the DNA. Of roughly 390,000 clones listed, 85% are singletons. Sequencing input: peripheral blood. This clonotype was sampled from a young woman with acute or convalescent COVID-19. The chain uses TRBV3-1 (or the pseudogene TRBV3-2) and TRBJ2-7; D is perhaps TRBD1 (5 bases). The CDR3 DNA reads TGTGCCAGCAGCCAAGCCCCGACAGTAAGCTACGAGCAGTACTTC. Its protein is CASSQAPTVSYEQYF.